This T cell receptor (beta chain) was captured by sequencing in a study of T cells in Graves' hyperthyroidism and ophthalmopathy. Trimming stripped 0 bases from V and 0 bases from J, with 4 bases between. In germline, CDR1 is LNHNV, CDR2 YYDKDF (reference sequence). The CDR3 covers 14 residues. Researchers amplified the TCR beta CDR3 regions from RNA transcripts. HTBI primers were the set used in a first-round RT-PCR of the TCR CDR3. Using its own MiXCR run on the multiplex PCR reads, TCRdb lists one record per CDR3 protein. This sample carries some 350,000 distinct CDR3 sequences, roughly an eighth of them seen once, and the ten largest clones take roughly 33%. This clonotype was observed at least ten times.

The sequencing input was blood. J is TRBJ2-3 and V is TRBV15; no reliable D call. The TCR was taken from a woman aged 35 to 49 with Graves' ophthalmopathy. The CDR3 DNA is TGTGCCACCAGCAGAGATGCCAGCACAGATACGCAGTATTTT. Translated: CATSRDASTDTQYF.